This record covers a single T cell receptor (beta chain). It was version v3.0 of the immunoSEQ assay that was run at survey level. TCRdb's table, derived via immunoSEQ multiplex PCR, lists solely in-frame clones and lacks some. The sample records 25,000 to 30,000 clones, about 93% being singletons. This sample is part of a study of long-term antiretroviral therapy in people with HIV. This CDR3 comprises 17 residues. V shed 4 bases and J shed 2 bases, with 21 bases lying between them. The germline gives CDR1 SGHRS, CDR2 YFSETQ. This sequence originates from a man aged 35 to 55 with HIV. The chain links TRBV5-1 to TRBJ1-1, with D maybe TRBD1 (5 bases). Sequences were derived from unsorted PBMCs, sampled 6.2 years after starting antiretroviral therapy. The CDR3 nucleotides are TGCGCCAGCAGCCCTAAGCTAGGGAGGGGTCTAAACACTGAAGCTTTCTTT. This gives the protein CASSPKLGRGLNTEAFF. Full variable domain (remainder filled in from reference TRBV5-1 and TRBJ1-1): KAGVTQTPRYLIKTRGQQVTLSCSPISGHRSVSWYQQTPGQGLQFLFEYFSETQRNKGNFPGRFSGRQFSNSRSEMNVSTLELGDSALYLCASSPKLGRGLNTEAFFGQGTRLTVV.